These 5 T cell receptor beta chains originate from one sample sequenced in a study of Graves' ophthalmopathy and Graves' hyperthyroidism. The study amplified TCR beta CDR3 regions using RNA transcripts. First-round RT-PCR relied on HTBI primers, and a second-round multiplex PCR came next. TCRdb reprocessed the multiplex PCR reads with MiXCR, giving one entry per CDR3 protein. The repertoire has 400,000 or so distinct CDR3 sequences, 15% of them found once; the top ten carry approximately 7%. What was sequenced was peripheral blood. These receptors came from a woman under 30 with stable Graves' hyperthyroidism.

Points on this clonotype: The junction differs from germline at one of its ends, possibly a read error. The chain joins TRBV4-2 to TRBJ1-5; a possible D gene is TRBD1 (6 bases). The germline CDR1 and CDR2 sequences are LGHNA and YNFKEQ. This CDR3 has 14 amino acids. The DNA of the CDR3 is TGTGCCACCAGCACCGGACAGCCCAATCAGCCCCAGCATTTT. It specifies CATSTGQPNQPQHF.

This clonotype was detected many times. This sequence joins TRBV6-1 and TRBJ1-5, with TRBD1 matching over 11 bases. V lost 6 bases, J lost 2 bases, and 9 bases stayed unmatched. Germline V gene lookup returns CDR1 MNHNS and CDR2 SASEGT. The CDR3 covers 17 residues. Written as DNA, the CDR3 is TGTGCCAGCAGACCGGGACAGGGGGTTAGTGGCAATCAGCCCCAGCATTTT. It codes for CASRPGQGVSGNQPQHF.

The chain combines TRBV2 with TRBJ1-5; the D gene is possibly TRBD1 (5 bases). The CDR3 extends over 14 amino acids. With 4 bases removed from V and 6 bases from J, the gap between germline ends came to 13 bases. Per germline, CDR1 SNHLY and CDR2 FYNNEI. The CDR3 sequence: CASSAGGEGQPQHF. Here the CDR3 DNA reads TGTGCCAGCAGTGCGGGGGGGGAGGGTCAGCCCCAGCATTTT.

The chain has TRBV5-1 and TRBJ1-1, with a possible D match to TRBD1 (5 bases). CDR1 is SGHRS, CDR2 YFSETQ, per germline. The CDR3 has 16 amino acids. Trimming cost V 2 bases and J 0 bases, with 14 bases left between them. The CDR3 coding sequence is TGCGCCAGCAGCTTTGGGACCCGTCCATTGAACACTGAAGCTTTCTTT. As protein: CASSFGTRPLNTEAFF.

This clonotype came up many times. J is TRBJ2-5 and V is TRBV5-5; D unclear. Trimming removed 0 bases at V and 1 base at J, with 10 bases between. Germline V lookup: CDR1 SGHKS, CDR2 YYEKEE (reference sequence). The CDR3 runs 15 residues. Here the CDR3 reads CASSLEGSIQETQYF. As DNA, the CDR3 is TGTGCCAGCAGCTTGGAGGGCTCAATCCAAGAGACCCAGTACTTC.